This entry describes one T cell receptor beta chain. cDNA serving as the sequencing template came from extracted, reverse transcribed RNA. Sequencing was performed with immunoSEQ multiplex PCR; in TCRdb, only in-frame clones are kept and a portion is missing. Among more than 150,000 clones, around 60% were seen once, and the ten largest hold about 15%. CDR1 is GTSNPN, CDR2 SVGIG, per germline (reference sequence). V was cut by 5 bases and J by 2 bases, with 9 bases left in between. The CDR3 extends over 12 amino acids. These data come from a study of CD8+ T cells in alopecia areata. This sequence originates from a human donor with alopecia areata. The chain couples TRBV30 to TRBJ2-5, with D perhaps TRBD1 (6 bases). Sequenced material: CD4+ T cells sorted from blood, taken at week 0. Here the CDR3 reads CAWGQKQETQYF. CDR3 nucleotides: TGTGCCTGGGGACAGAAGCAAGAGACCCAGTACTTC.